Each of the 25 T cell receptor beta chains below was sequenced from the same sample in a study of T cells in Graves' hyperthyroidism and ophthalmopathy. TCR beta CDR3 regions were amplified from RNA transcripts. When the TCR CDR3 underwent first-round RT-PCR, the HTBI primer set was used. A single record per CDR3 protein comes from TCRdb applying MiXCR to the multiplex PCR reads. The data show 270,000 or so distinct CDR3 sequences, roughly 15% seen once. Material for sequencing was blood. These receptor sequences come from a woman aged 45-60 years with Graves' hyperthyroidism that later progressed to Graves' ophthalmopathy.

This sequence joins TRBV20-1 and TRBJ2-1; no clear D. V was cut by 0 bases and J by 0 bases, with 6 bases left in between. The V gene's germline CDR1 is DFQATT and CDR2 SNEGSKA (reference sequence). The length of the CDR3 is 14 residues. The chain's CDR3 is CSARDTGSYNEQFF. CDR3 nucleotides: TGCAGTGCTAGAGATACGGGCTCCTACAATGAGCAGTTCTTC.

There are many counts of this clonotype. The rearrangement joins TRBV12-5 to TRBJ2-1, with 7 bases aligning to TRBD1. J gave up 13 bases and V 3 bases, and 3 bases lay outside the gene matches. The CDR3 spans 11 residues. CDR1 LGHNT and CDR2 FRNRAP come from the germline V gene. The CDR3 region has the DNA TGTGCTAGTGGTTTCGGGGACAGACAGTTCTTC. This gives the protein CASGFGDRQFF. Full variable domain (remainder filled in from reference TRBV12-5 and TRBJ2-1): DARVTQTPRHKVTEMGQEVTMRCQPILGHNTVFWYRQTMMQGLELLAYFRNRAPLDDSGMPKDRFSAEMPDATLATLKIQPSEPRDSAVYFCASGFGDRQFFGPGTRLTVL.

This clonotype showed up many times. The chain joins TRBV2 to TRBJ2-3; unclear D gene. V was pared by 8 bases and J by 2 bases, with 14 bases between. Germline V gene sequence: CDR1 SNHLY, CDR2 FYNNEI. This CDR3 is built from 14 residues. The CDR3 DNA follows: TGTGCCAGCTTACCCAGAAGGTTCACAGATACGCAGTATTTT. Translated, it gives CASLPRRFTDTQYF.

This clonotype has at least ten counts. J is TRBJ1-1 and V is TRBV29-1; D remains ambiguous. V was shortened by 3 bases and J by 0 bases, with 14 bases between the two germline ends. In germline, CDR1 is SQVTM, CDR2 ANQGSEA. This CDR3 is 15 amino acids long. The CDR3 is CSVDSGDLLNTEAFF. DNA for the CDR3: TGCAGCGTTGATTCCGGGGATTTATTGAACACTGAAGCTTTCTTT.

This clonotype was picked up a small number of times. The chain links TRBV20-1 to TRBJ2-7; no clear D gene. The CDR3 runs 13 residues. Germline V CDR1 and CDR2: DFQATT, SNEGSKA (reference sequence). The V end was cut by 2 bases, the J end by 7 bases, with 15 bases between. The DNA of the CDR3 is TGCAGTGCTAGACAGGCCATCTCCTGGGAGCAGTACTTC. It specifies CSARQAISWEQYF.

This clonotype has ten or more counts. The chain joins TRBV11-2 to TRBJ1-2; no firm D call. This CDR3 is built from 13 residues. The germline CDR1 and CDR2 sequences are SGHAT and FQNNGV. Trimming pared 8 bases from V and 4 bases from J, leaving 14 bases between. The CDR3 sequence is CASGLSGAYGYTF. The DNA of the CDR3 is TGTGCCAGCGGCCTCTCGGGTGCCTATGGCTACACCTTC.

Ten or more counts support this clonotype. The chain recombines TRBV27 with TRBJ2-3, with 7 bases fitting TRBD2. The CDR3 is 15 residues long. Germline lookup yields CDR1 MNHEY and CDR2 SMNVEV (reference sequence). V shed 4 bases and J 2 bases; nucleotides not matched to a gene: 6. As DNA, the CDR3 is TGTGCCAGCAGTTGGGCTAGCGGCCACACAGATACGCAGTATTTT. This gives the protein CASSWASGHTDTQYF.

This clonotype appeared many times. The V and J genes are TRBV20-1 and TRBJ2-1, with TRBD1 matching over 9 bases. Germline assignment: CDR1 DFQATT and CDR2 SNEGSKA (reference sequence). J lost 3 bases, V lost 5 bases, and 14 bases had no gene match. The CDR3 runs 17 residues. In DNA form, the CDR3 reads TGCAGTGCTTCAAGAACAAATGACAGGGGGTACTACAATGAGCAGTTCTTC. Translation gives CSASRTNDRGYYNEQFF.

The V gene is TRBV6-2 or TRBV6-3, the J gene TRBJ2-6; D unresolved. CDR3 length: 12 residues. Germline-derived CDR1 and CDR2 are MNHEY and SVGEGT. Between the trimmed V and J ends, which lost 5 bases and 10 bases, there was a span of 9 bases. The DNA of the CDR3 is TGTGCCAGCAGTCTTTCGGTGAACGTCCTGACTTTC. The encoded protein is CASSLSVNVLTF.

This clonotype was seen repeatedly, ten times or more. The gene calls are TRBV2 and TRBJ1-5, with 9 positions matching TRBD1. Losses at the gene ends were 6 bases for V and 4 bases for J; bases not matched to a gene: 7. The CDR3 extends over 15 amino acids. The germline CDR1 and CDR2 sequences are SNHLY and FYNNEI. As DNA, the CDR3 is TGTGCCAGCAGCGGTGGACAGGGGCCAAATCAGCCCCAGCATTTT. Translation gives CASSGGQGPNQPQHF.

This clonotype was picked up many times. The gene calls are TRBV18 and TRBJ1-3; D unclear. This CDR3 region has 15 residues. CDR1 is KGHSH, CDR2 LQKENI, per germline. V was trimmed by 3 bases and J by 0 bases, leaving 9 bases between them. CDR3 protein: CASSPTAVSGNTIYF. CDR3 nucleotides: TGTGCCAGCTCACCTACGGCCGTCTCTGGAAACACCATATATTTT.

In its sample, this clonotype was seen many times. The chain has TRBV19 and TRBJ2-7, with D perhaps TRBD2 (6 bases). V gave up 3 bases and J gave up 2 bases, with 17 bases separating them. Germline-derived CDR1 and CDR2 are LNHDA and SQIVND (reference sequence). The CDR3 loop spans 16 amino acids. The CDR3 nucleotides read TGTGCCAGTAGTATCAAGGGCCGGGACTCCGCCTACGAGCAGTACTTC. The encoded protein is CASSIKGRDSAYEQYF.

The table lists this clonotype with many counts. This chain uses TRBV2 with TRBJ1-5; 11 bases map to TRBD1. V lost 6 bases, J lost 4 bases, and 2 bases stayed unmatched. Germline CDR1 is SNHLY and CDR2 is FYNNEI. The CDR3 spans 14 residues. The CDR3 DNA follows: TGTGCCAGCAGAGGGACAGGGGGGAATCAGCCCCAGCATTTT. Its protein is CASRGTGGNQPQHF.

This clonotype was counted a few times. CDR3 nucleotide sequence: TGTGCCACCAGCAGAGGTGCGGGGCCTTCGAACACCGGGGAGCTGTTTTTT. Protein sequence: CATSRGAGPSNTGELFF. The rearrangement links TRBV15 to TRBJ2-2, with D possibly TRBD2 on 6 matching bases. The V gene's germline CDR1 is LNHNV and CDR2 YYDKDF (reference sequence). CDR3 length: 17 residues. Trimming stripped 1 base from V and 0 bases from J, with 12 bases between.

This clonotype has only a few counts. V is TRBV10-3 and J is TRBJ2-5; TRBD2 aligns across 8 bases. Trimming removed 4 bases from V and 5 bases from J; junction bases left unmatched: 9. There are 15 residues in the CDR3. Germline lookup yields CDR1 ENHRY and CDR2 SYGVKD. CDR3 DNA sequence: TGTGCCATCAGTGGGTCGTCTAGCGGGCCGGAGACCCAGTACTTC. This gives the protein CAISGSSSGPETQYF.

This clonotype was observed at least ten times. The gene calls are TRBV20-1 and TRBJ1-1; D may be TRBD1 (5 bases). Germline lookup yields CDR1 DFQATT and CDR2 SNEGSKA (reference sequence). V was clipped by 4 bases and J by 11 bases, with 17 bases between them. This CDR3 has 12 amino acids. The CDR3 spells CSAKGAPLVAFF. CDR3 DNA sequence: TGCAGTGCTAAAGGGGCCCCTTTGGTGGCTTTCTTT.

This clonotype turned up a few times. The chain is built from TRBV24-1 and TRBJ1-1, with 7 nucleotides matching TRBD1. CDR3 size: 17 residues. Trimming at V came to 7 bases and at J to 0 bases, leaving 13 bases not matched to a gene. Germline loops: CDR1 KGHDR, CDR2 SFDVKD. The CDR3 sequence is CATSQPIKTGMNTEAFF. The CDR3 nucleotides are TGTGCCACCAGCCAACCTATCAAGACAGGGATGAACACTGAAGCTTTCTTT.

Comments on this clonotype: A read error is possible here, since a much larger clone lies one base away. The chain is built from TRBV7-9 and TRBJ2-5, with D perhaps assigned TRBD1 or TRBD2 (6 bases each). The V gene's germline CDR1 is SEHNR and CDR2 FQNEAQ (reference sequence). This CDR3 region has 17 residues. As DNA, the CDR3 is TGTGTCAGCAGCTTAGTAACAAGGTCGGGGGCTAGAGAGACCCAGTACTTC. Its translation: CVSSLVTRSGARETQYF.

As for this clonotype: This could be a read error, since a much larger clone is one nucleotide away. The chain combines TRBV5-8 with TRBJ2-1; D is unresolved. Germline V gene data show CDR1 as SGHTS and CDR2 as YDEGEE. The germline V and J ends were trimmed by 5 bases and 5 bases, with 14 bases remaining between them. The CDR3 runs 14 residues. DNA for the CDR3: TGTGCCAGCAGTGGGTCTTTCATGGACAATGAGCAGTTCTTC. Amino acid sequence: CASSGSFMDNEQFF. Full variable domain (outside the CDR3, taken from reference TRBV5-8 and TRBJ2-1): EAGVTQSPTHLIKTRGQQATLRCSPISGHTSVYWYQQALGLGLQFLLWYDEGEERNRGNFPPRFSGRQFPNYSSELNVNALELEDSALYLCASSGSFMDNEQFFGPGTRLTVL.

This clonotype was detected ten times or more. The rearrangement links TRBV18 to TRBJ1-1, with 7 nucleotides matching TRBD1. CDR1 KGHSH and CDR2 LQKENI come from the germline V gene. The length of the CDR3 is 14 residues. V lost 5 bases to trimming and J lost 1 base; unmatched junction nucleotides: 4. As DNA, the CDR3 is TGTGCCAGCTCAAGACAGGGTGCGAACACTGAAGCTTTCTTT. This gives the protein CASSRQGANTEAFF.

This clonotype was detected many times. The V gene is TRBV7-8, the J gene TRBJ1-1; D gene unclear. V lost 5 bases and J 1 base, leaving 8 bases between the germline ends. This CDR3 has 13 residues. Germline V lookup: CDR1 SGHVS, CDR2 FQNEAQ. The CDR3 loop reads CASSREPNTEAFF. The CDR3 DNA follows: TGTGCCAGCAGCAGGGAACCGAACACTGAAGCTTTCTTT.

This clonotype occurred a few times. V and J are TRBV10-3 and TRBJ1-5; D remains unclear. This CDR3 is built from 13 residues. CDR1 is ENHRY, CDR2 SYGVKD, per germline. The V and J ends lost 6 bases and 0 bases respectively, with 6 bases between them. The CDR3 region is CAISPNSNQPQHF. The CDR3 nucleotides read TGTGCCATCAGCCCTAATAGCAATCAGCCCCAGCATTTT.

This clonotype has ten or more counts. The chain combines TRBV12-5 with TRBJ2-1, with 10 bases lining up with TRBD1. CDR3 size: 15 residues. Per germline, CDR1 LGHNT and CDR2 FRNRAP. V lost 1 base to trimming and J lost 9 bases; unmatched junction nucleotides: 6. The CDR3, as DNA: TGTGCTAGTGGTTTGGGACAGGGGGCGATGGGTGAGCAGTTCTTC. The encoded protein is CASGLGQGAMGEQFF.

V is TRBV5-1 and J is TRBJ2-5; no firm D call. Between the trimmed V and J ends, which lost 3 bases and 5 bases, there was a span of 11 bases. CDR3 length: 13 amino acids. Germline V lookup: CDR1 SGHRS, CDR2 YFSETQ. Written as DNA, the CDR3 is TGCGCCAGCAGCTCCATGGATCTTGAGACCCAGTACTTC. It codes for CASSSMDLETQYF.

This clonotype was picked up many times. The V call is TRBV6-1, the J call TRBJ1-2; D might be TRBD1 (6 bases). Looked up from germline, CDR1 is MNHNS and CDR2 is SASEGT. V was trimmed by 0 bases and J by 8 bases, leaving 13 bases between them. This CDR3 is built from 14 residues. The CDR3 loop is CASSEAAGAGGYTF. The CDR3 DNA follows: TGTGCCAGCAGTGAAGCCGCAGGGGCGGGCGGCTACACCTTC.